Listed here are 8 T cell receptor beta chains from one sample, sequenced in a study of human T cells and chemical hapten exposure. MiXCR was run by TCRdb on the RACE reads, yielding one entry per CDR3 protein. The data show about 96,000 distinct CDR3 sequences, around 9.3% seen once. Time point indicated: patch test 2, 6 weeks after DPC sensitization. The treatment here: therapeutic diphenylcyclopropenone sensitization with weekly scalp DPC. The sequencing used whole blood, collected in connection with sensitization to the hapten diphenylcyclopropenone (DPC). The receptor source for this set is a woman aged 40 to 50 with alopecia areata. Some clones in this sample may be carry-over from other donors' samples.

V usage is TRBV4-1 and J usage is TRBJ2-3, with 10 bases aligning to TRBD2. The V gene end was trimmed by 4 bases and the J gene end by 3 bases; junction bases not matched to a gene: 16. In germline, CDR1 is MGHRA, CDR2 YSYEKL. The CDR3 has 19 amino acids. CDR3 residues: CASSRYPDLASGSTDTQYF. In DNA form, the CDR3 reads TGCGCCAGCAGCCGATACCCCGACTTGGCTAGCGGGAGTACAGATACGCAGTATTTT.

At least ten counts were recorded for this clonotype. V gene TRBV7-9 combines with J gene TRBJ2-5, with a tentative D call TRBD1 (6 bases). V was shortened by 5 bases and J by 5 bases, with 15 bases between the two germline ends. This CDR3 is 14 amino acids long. CDR1 is SEHNR and CDR2 is FQNEAQ in the germline V gene (reference sequence). The CDR3 here is CASSPGHPGETQYF. The DNA for the CDR3 is TGTGCCAGCAGCCCGGGACACCCCGGTGAGACCCAGTACTTC.

This clonotype has a count of ten or more. The rearrangement links TRBV12-3 or TRBV12-4 to TRBJ1-6; no definite D call. Trimming cost V 4 bases and J 1 base, with 11 bases left between them. The CDR3 is made up of 16 amino acids. The CDR3 loop reads CASSYGSMSYNSPLHF. As DNA, the CDR3 is TGTGCCAGCAGTTATGGCTCGATGTCCTATAATTCACCCCTCCACTTT.

This clonotype was found a few times. The V call is TRBV28, the J call TRBJ2-1, with TRBD2 identical over 8 bases. CDR1 and CDR2 from the germline V gene are MDHEN and SYDVKM. The CDR3 totals 14 residues. V was clipped by 10 bases and J by 0 bases; unmatched bases: 5. The CDR3, as DNA: TGTGCCATCCGGAGCGGGAGCTCCTACAATGAGCAGTTCTTC. Translation: CAIRSGSSYNEQFF.

This clonotype was recorded a few times. The V and J genes are TRBV10-3 and TRBJ2-2; D may be TRBD2 (6 bases). Germline V gene lookup returns CDR1 ENHRY and CDR2 SYGVKD. V was clipped by 3 bases and J by 3 bases, with 14 bases between them. The CDR3 loop spans 16 amino acids. The CDR3 nucleotides read TGTGCCATCAGTGACGGAACGGGAGCCCACACCGGGGAGCTGTTTTTT. Amino acid sequence: CAISDGTGAHTGELFF.

This clonotype appeared a few times. The chain uses TRBV6-4 and TRBJ2-4; the D gene could be TRBD1 or TRBD2 (6 bases each). This CDR3 comprises 10 residues. Germline V gene lookup returns CDR1 MRHNA and CDR2 SNTAGT. Trimming took off 5 bases at V and 11 bases at J, with 7 bases between the two ends. The CDR3, as DNA: TGTGCCAGCAGTCGGGGGCTTCAGTACTTC. Its protein product is CASSRGLQYF.

As DNA, the CDR3 is TGTGCCAGCAGTTCCAGGGGGGGCTATGGCTACACCTTC. Its protein is CASSSRGGYGYTF. V usage is TRBV12-3 or TRBV12-4 and J usage is TRBJ1-2, with 7 bases that match TRBD1. The ends lost 4 bases at V and 4 bases at J; junction bases unmatched: 3. The CDR3 consists of 13 residues.

This clonotype was detected a few times. The rearrangement uses TRBV28 and TRBJ2-5, with D possibly matching TRBD2 (5 bases). CDR1 and CDR2 (germline): MDHEN, SYDVKM. There are 13 residues in the CDR3. The V end lost 6 bases, the J end lost 0 bases, and 8 bases lay between the germline ends. The CDR3 DNA follows: TGTGCCAGCAGGGGGAGCAACCAAGAGACCCAGTACTTC. Amino acid sequence: CASRGSNQETQYF.